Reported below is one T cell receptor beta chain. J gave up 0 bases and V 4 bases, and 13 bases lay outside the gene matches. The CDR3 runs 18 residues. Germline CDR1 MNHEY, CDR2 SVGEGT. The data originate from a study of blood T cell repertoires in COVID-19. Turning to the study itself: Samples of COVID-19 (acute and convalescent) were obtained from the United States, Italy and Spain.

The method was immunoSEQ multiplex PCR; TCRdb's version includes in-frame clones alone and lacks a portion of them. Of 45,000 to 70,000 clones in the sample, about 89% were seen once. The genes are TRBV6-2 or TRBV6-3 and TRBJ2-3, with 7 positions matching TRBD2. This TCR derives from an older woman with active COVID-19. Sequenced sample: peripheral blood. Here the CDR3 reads CASSSGLVAIRSTDTQYF. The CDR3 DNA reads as TGTGCCAGCAGTTCCGGACTAGTGGCAATTCGGAGCACAGATACGCAGTATTTT.